This paragraph covers one T cell receptor beta chain sequence. Losses at the gene ends were 4 bases for V and 1 base for J; bases not matched to a gene: 10. The CDR3 spans 17 residues. Per the germline V gene, CDR1 is MNHNS and CDR2 is SASEGT. The data stem from a study of cytomegalovirus exposure and HLA in healthy donors. With 60 Vbeta and 13 Jbeta primers, the PCR was carried out. Here immunoSEQ multiplex PCR was the method, and the copy in TCRdb shows in-frame clones only, minus some. The sample comprises about 160,000 clones, over 75% of which are singletons, and 1.5% to 2% rests with the top ten.

Sample: PBMCs. The rearrangement links TRBV6-1 to TRBJ1-3; 7 bases are shared with TRBD1. The sequence came from a woman younger than 30 in good health and CMV-seronegative. The CDR3 protein is CASSVRGQPHSGNTIYF. In nucleotides, the CDR3 is TGTGCCAGCAGTGTTAGGGGACAGCCCCATTCTGGAAACACCATATATTTT.